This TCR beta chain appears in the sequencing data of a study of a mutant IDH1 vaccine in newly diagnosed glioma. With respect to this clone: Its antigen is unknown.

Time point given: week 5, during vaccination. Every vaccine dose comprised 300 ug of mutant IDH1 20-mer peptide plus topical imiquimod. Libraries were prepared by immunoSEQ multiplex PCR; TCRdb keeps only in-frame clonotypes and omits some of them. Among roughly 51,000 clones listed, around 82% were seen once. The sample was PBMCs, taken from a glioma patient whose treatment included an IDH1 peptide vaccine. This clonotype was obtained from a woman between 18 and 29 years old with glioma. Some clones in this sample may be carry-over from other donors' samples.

Here the CDR3 reads CASSLSPAFF. DNA for the CDR3: TGTGCCAGCAGCTTAAGTCCCGCTTTCTTT. The chain uses TRBV9 and TRBJ1-1; no clear D. The CDR3 loop spans 10 amino acids. With 4 bases removed from V and 11 bases from J, the gap between germline ends came to 9 bases. Germline assignment: CDR1 SGDLS and CDR2 YYNGEE. Full variable domain (missing parts from reference TRBV9 and TRBJ1-1): DSGVTQTPKHLITATGQRVTLRCSPRSGDLSVYWYQQSLDQGLQFLIQYYNGEERAKGNILERFSAQQFPDLHSELNLSSLELGDSALYFCASSLSPAFFGQGTRLTVV.